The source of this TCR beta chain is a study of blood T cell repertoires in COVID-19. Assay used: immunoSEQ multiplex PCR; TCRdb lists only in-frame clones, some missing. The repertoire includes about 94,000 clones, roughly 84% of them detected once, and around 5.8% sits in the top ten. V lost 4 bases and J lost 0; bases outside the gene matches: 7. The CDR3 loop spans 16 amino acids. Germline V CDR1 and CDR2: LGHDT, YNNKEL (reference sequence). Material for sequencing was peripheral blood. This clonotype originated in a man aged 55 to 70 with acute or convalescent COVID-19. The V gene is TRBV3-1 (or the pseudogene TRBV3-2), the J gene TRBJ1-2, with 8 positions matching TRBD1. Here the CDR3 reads CASSLAAGGTNYGYTF. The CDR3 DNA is TGTGCCAGCAGCCTCGCAGCAGGGGGCACTAACTATGGCTACACCTTC.